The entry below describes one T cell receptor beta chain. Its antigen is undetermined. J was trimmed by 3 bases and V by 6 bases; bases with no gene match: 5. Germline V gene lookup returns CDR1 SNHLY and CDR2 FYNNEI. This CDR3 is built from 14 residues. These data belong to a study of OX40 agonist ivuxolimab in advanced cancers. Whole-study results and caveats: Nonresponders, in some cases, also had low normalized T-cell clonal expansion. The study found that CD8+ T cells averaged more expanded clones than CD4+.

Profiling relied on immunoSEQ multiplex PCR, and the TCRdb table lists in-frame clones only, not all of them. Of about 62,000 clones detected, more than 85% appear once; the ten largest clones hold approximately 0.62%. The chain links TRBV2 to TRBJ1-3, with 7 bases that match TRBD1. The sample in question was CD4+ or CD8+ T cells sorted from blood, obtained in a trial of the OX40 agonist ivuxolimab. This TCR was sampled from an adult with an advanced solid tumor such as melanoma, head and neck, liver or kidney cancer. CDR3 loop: CASSAGTVGNTIYF. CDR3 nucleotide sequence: TGTGCCAGCAGCGCCGGGACAGTTGGAAACACCATATATTTT.